The 17 T cell receptor beta chains reported below all come from one sample, sequenced in a study of Tregs in tolerant kidney transplant recipients (dated by TCRdb to about 2019). Antigen specificity for these receptors is unknown. Library generation was performed with the immunoSEQ multiplex PCR assay. Drawn from immuneACCESS, this table holds only the in-frame rearrangements with V and J called that TCRdb kept. Clones are partly lost; checked studies trace under half to an unresolved V gene and leave the rest unexplained. Here the sample has tens of thousands of clones; over 75% occur a single time. The top ten clonotypes cover approximately 2.4% of the sample. The specimen sequenced was Tregs from blood cultured with allogeneic cells. These receptors came from a human donor in good health.

The CDR3 reads CASSTTDRAPTDTQYF. The CDR3 nucleotides read TGTGCCAGCAGCACAACGGACAGAGCCCCTACAGATACGCAGTATTTT. V gene TRBV5-6 combines with J gene TRBJ2-3; possible D gene TRBD1, 6 bases. This CDR3 comprises 16 residues. CDR1 SGHDT and CDR2 YYEEEE come from the germline V gene. The ends were cut back, 4 bases at V and 3 bases at J, with 18 bases in the middle.

By frequency in the sample, this clone is medium-sized (0.01 to 0.1%). The V and J genes are TRBV6-5 and TRBJ1-1; no clear D. Germline lookup yields CDR1 MNHEY and CDR2 SVGAGI. The CDR3 consists of 13 residues. The DNA for the CDR3 is TGTGCTACAAGGGTGAACCGGGGTACTGAAGCTTTCTTT. Amino acids: CATRVNRGTEAFF.

J is TRBJ2-1 and V is TRBV29-1; 7 bases map to TRBD2. The junction had 7 bases not matched to a gene; V was cut back by 6 bases and J by 8 bases. The V gene's germline CDR1 is SQVTM and CDR2 ANQGSEA. The CDR3 totals 12 residues. The CDR3 sequence is CSVQRDGDEQFF. CDR3 sequence (DNA): TGCAGCGTCCAGCGGGATGGGGATGAGCAGTTCTTC.

The CDR3 DNA is TGTGCCAGCTCATCTCAGGGACAAGAGACCCAGTACTTC. The encoded protein is CASSSQGQETQYF. This chain joins TRBV18 and TRBJ2-5; D is perhaps TRBD1 (5 bases). The CDR3 sequence is 13 residues long. The ends were cut back, 5 bases at V and 2 bases at J, with 9 bases in the middle. The germline V gene encodes CDR1 KGHSH and CDR2 LQKENI.

The gene calls are TRBV7-2 and TRBJ2-5, with unresolved D. Trimming left V 4 bases short and J 4 bases short, with 13 bases between. The CDR3 contains 14 residues. Germline CDR1 SGHTA, CDR2 FQGNSA. CDR3 DNA: TGTGCCAGCAGCTCAAACCTCCTTCGAGAGACCCAGTACTTC. This encodes CASSSNLLRETQYF.

DNA of the CDR3: TGTGCCAGCAGTGAAGCGGGAGGGCCGGAAGAGACCCAGTACTTC. This gives the protein CASSEAGGPEETQYF. The chain employs TRBV9 and TRBJ2-5; TRBD2 agrees at 10 bases. Per the germline V gene, CDR1 is SGDLS and CDR2 is YYNGEE. There are 15 residues in the CDR3. The J segment lost 3 bases and the V segment lost 5 bases, leaving 7 bases of the junction unmatched.

The V and J genes are TRBV6-6 and TRBJ2-1, with D unresolved. V was clipped by 3 bases and J by 9 bases, with 3 bases between them. Germline CDR1 and CDR2: MNHNY and SVGAGI (reference sequence). The CDR3 totals 10 residues. The CDR3 DNA reads as TGTGCCAGCAGTTATCCTGAGCAGTTCTTC. Translated: CASSYPEQFF.

The chain joins TRBV6-6 to TRBJ2-5; D possibly corresponds to TRBD2 (6 bases). The CDR3 spans 13 residues. Germline V gene sequence: CDR1 MNHNY, CDR2 SVGAGI (reference sequence). Between the trimmed V and J ends, which lost 6 bases and 7 bases, there was a span of 15 bases. CDR3 in DNA: TGTGCCAGCAGCCGCGGACTGGAGGGGACCCAGTACTTC. It specifies CASSRGLEGTQYF.

The CDR3 reads CASSESRKNIQYF. The CDR3 nucleotides are TGTGCCAGCAGTGAAAGCCGAAAAAACATTCAGTACTTC. The chain couples TRBV6-1 to TRBJ2-4; no clear D. From germline, CDR1 is MNHNS and CDR2 SASEGT. The CDR3 runs to 13 residues. The ends were cut back, 2 bases at V and 4 bases at J, with 6 bases in the middle.

The table lists this clone with a count of one. This chain joins TRBV18 and TRBJ2-3; D is unclear. This CDR3 is built from 15 residues. CDR1 is KGHSH, CDR2 LQKENI, per germline. Trimming took 3 bases from V and 1 from J, leaving 11 bases between them. CDR3 DNA sequence: TGTGCCAGCTCACCGCTGGCCGGCGGCACAGATACGCAGTATTTT. Its translation: CASSPLAGGTDTQYF.

The chain combines TRBV7-9 with TRBJ2-3; 12 bases line up with TRBD2. This CDR3 comprises 12 residues. Trimming removed 3 bases from V and 15 bases from J; junction bases left unmatched: 4. Germline V gene data show CDR1 as SEHNR and CDR2 as FQNEAQ (reference sequence). The CDR3 DNA reads TGTGCCAGCAGCTTGACTAGCGGGGGCCAATATTTT. It is translated as CASSLTSGGQYF.

This clone was seen a handful of times. CDR3 DNA: TGCAGCGTTGAAGGCGGGGGCGCTAACTATGGCTACACCTTC. This codes for CSVEGGGANYGYTF. The chain couples TRBV29-1 to TRBJ1-2; possible D gene TRBD1, 6 bases. CDR1 SQVTM and CDR2 ANQGSEA come from the germline V gene. Trimming took off 1 base at V and 0 bases at J, with 9 bases between the two ends. The CDR3 extends over 14 amino acids. The variable domain in full, with the rest retrieved from reference TRBV29-1 and TRBJ1-2, is SAVISQKPSRDICQRGTSLTIQCQVDSQVTMMFWYRQQPGQSLTLIATANQGSEATYESGFVIDKFPISRPNLTFSTLTVSNMSPEDSSIYLCSVEGGGANYGYTFGSGTRLTVV.

This chain links TRBV5-6 with TRBJ2-7, with TRBD2 as a possible D gene (7 bases). The V end was cut by 0 bases, the J end by 5 bases, with 18 bases between. This CDR3 has 16 amino acids. Germline V gene data show CDR1 as SGHDT and CDR2 as YYEEEE. The CDR3 loop reads CASSLDLGGAQDEQYF. CDR3 coding DNA: TGTGCCAGCAGCTTGGATCTTGGGGGGGCGCAGGACGAGCAGTACTTC.

The gene calls are TRBV5-1 and TRBJ2-5; 12 positions match TRBD2. The germline V gene has CDR1 SGHRS and CDR2 YFSETQ. There are 17 residues in the CDR3. V dropped 4 bases and J dropped 4; count of bases not matched to a gene: 11. CDR3 in DNA: TGCGCCAGCAGCCCGTACCGGCAACTAGCGGGAGGAGAGACCCAGTACTTC. Amino acid sequence: CASSPYRQLAGGETQYF.

Only one count was recorded for this clone. This sequence joins TRBV7-9 and TRBJ1-2; D perhaps matches TRBD1 (6 bases). Between the trimmed V and J ends, which lost 2 bases and 8 bases, there was a span of 15 bases. The germline V gene encodes CDR1 SEHNR and CDR2 FQNEAQ (reference sequence). The CDR3 length is 14 residues. CDR3 nucleotide sequence: TGTGCCAGCAGCTTAATGGGGGGGCTTCAGGGCTACACCTTC. The encoded protein is CASSLMGGLQGYTF.

This rearrangement joins TRBV4-1 to TRBJ2-1, with D possibly being TRBD1 or TRBD2 (5 bases each). The germline gives CDR1 MGHRA, CDR2 YSYEKL. V lost 0 bases and J 0 bases, leaving 12 bases between the germline ends. The CDR3 runs to 17 residues. The CDR3 region is CASSQEMRGSSYNEQFF. The CDR3, as DNA: TGCGCCAGCAGCCAAGAAATGAGGGGAAGCTCCTACAATGAGCAGTTCTTC.

This clone has more than one count but fewer than ten. V is TRBV10-3 and J is TRBJ2-7; D is possibly TRBD2 (6 bases). There are 14 residues in the CDR3. Per germline, CDR1 ENHRY and CDR2 SYGVKD. V gave up 7 bases and J gave up 0 bases, with 13 bases separating them. CDR3 nucleotide sequence: TGTGCCATCAAAAAGGCGGGGCCCTCCTACGAGCAGTACTTC. Translated, it gives CAIKKAGPSYEQYF.